The TCR beta chain described here comes from a study of blood T cell repertoires in COVID-19. On the study more broadly: The United States, Italy and Spain supplied acute and convalescent COVID-19 samples. PBMCs, B-cell-depleted T cells, or T cells were the source of the cDNA or gDNA that made up the material.

Source study methods: Amplified reference gene primers provided the basis for estimating nucleated cell counts. Profiled with immunoSEQ multiplex PCR; TCRdb holds only in-frame clones, not every one. The V and J calls and clone size come from that table; D and trimming were worked out from the DNA. The sample includes approximately 150,000 clones, roughly nine tenths of them seen just once. V lost 0 bases and J lost 6, with 12 bases in between. CDR1 and CDR2 from the germline V gene are MNHEY and SVGAGI. The CDR3 runs to 15 residues. Sequenced input: peripheral blood. This rearrangement joins TRBV6-5 to TRBJ1-5, with a weak D call TRBD1 (5 bases). The receptor comes from a man aged 60 to 75 with active or convalescent COVID-19. The DNA for the CDR3 is TGTGCCAGCAGTTACTCGACCGGGGGAGGTCAGCCCCAGCATTTT. The encoded protein is CASSYSTGGGQPQHF.